This T cell receptor (beta chain) appears in the sequencing data of a study of T cells expressing NK-cell markers. Looking at the study overall: Sorted CD3+CD56+NKG2C+, CD3+CD56+NKG2C- and CD3+CD56-NKG2C+ T cells provided the TCR beta repertoires.

Findings of the study overall: Four donors' CD3+CD56-NKG2C+ cells were dominated by the same clonotypes.

TCR beta cDNA was made by 5'RACE template switching with UMIs. Each CDR3 protein gets one entry in TCRdb, which reprocessed the 5' RACE reads and gives no DNA. This table lists 150,000 or so distinct CDR3 sequences. On this clonotype itself: The target antigen is unknown.

Germline CDR1 is SQVTM and CDR2 is ANQGSEA. This CDR3 region has 12 residues. J is TRBJ1-1 and V is TRBV29-1; TCRdb designates TRBD1, a call that cannot be tested without DNA. The sequenced sample consisted of blood T cells: a sorted CD56 or NKG2C T cell subset, CD4+ or CD8+ T cells, or bulk PBMC T cells (not recorded which). The origin of this receptor is a woman in her fifties or sixties in good health. CDR3 in amino acids: CSVATGGTEAFF.